This is a list of T cell receptor beta chains from one sample in a study of blood T cell repertoires in COVID-19. Produced via immunoSEQ multiplex PCR; TCRdb's table is partial and in-frame only. There are hundreds of thousands of clones in the sample; about nine tenths occur only once, and almost 1.5% lies in the top ten. The source material was peripheral blood. Source of these receptors: a woman under 40 with active or convalescent COVID-19. The CDR3 runs from the conserved cysteine through the conserved F or W. D genes are given only for firm matches. Expanded clones are given a class, and other clones once, few, many or no size at all.

clone size: .
J gene: TRBJ2-3
V gene: TRBV6-2/TRBV6-3
D gene: .
CDR3 protein: CASSFESDTQYF
CDR3 DNA: TGTGCCAGCAGTTTTGAGTCAGATACGCAGTATTTT

clone size: once
J gene: TRBJ1-1
V gene: TRBV4-1
D gene: .
CDR3 protein: CASSQAPENTEAFF
CDR3 DNA: TGCGCCAGCAGCCAGGCTCCAGAGAACACTGAAGCTTTCTTT

clone size: once
J gene: TRBJ1-5
V gene: TRBV6-5
D gene: TRBD1
CDR3 protein: CASGDSYSNQPQHF
CDR3 DNA: TGTGCCAGCGGGGACAGTTATAGCAATCAGCCCCAGCATTTT

clone size: .
J gene: TRBJ1-1
V gene: TRBV6-5
D gene: .
CDR3 protein: CASSYRQGKINTEAFF
CDR3 DNA: TGTGCCAGCAGTTACCGGCAGGGGAAAATTAACACTGAAGCTTTCTTT

clone size: once
J gene: TRBJ1-2
V gene: TRBV7-9
D gene: .
CDR3 protein: CASSSTGFNYGYTF
CDR3 DNA: TGTGCCAGCAGCTCAACAGGGTTTAACTATGGCTACACCTTC

clone size: .
J gene: TRBJ1-2
V gene: TRBV6-1
D gene: TRBD1
CDR3 protein: CASSVRTGAPNYGYTF
CDR3 DNA: TGTGCCAGCAGTGTTAGGACAGGGGCACCTAACTATGGCTACACCTTC

clone size: .
J gene: TRBJ1-5
V gene: TRBV27
D gene: .
CDR3 protein: CASRYRVGQPQHF
CDR3 DNA: TGTGCCAGCAGGTACAGGGTTGGTCAGCCCCAGCATTTT

clone size: .
J gene: TRBJ1-6
V gene: TRBV6-1
D gene: .
CDR3 protein: CASSERGNNSPLHF
CDR3 DNA: TGTGCCAGCAGTGAAAGGGGTAATAATTCACCCCTCCACTTT

clone size: once
J gene: TRBJ1-3
V gene: TRBV9
D gene: TRBD1
CDR3 protein: CASSLGTAFSGNTIYF
CDR3 DNA: TGTGCCAGCAGCCTGGGGACAGCTTTCTCTGGAAACACCATATATTTT

clone size: .
J gene: TRBJ1-2
V gene: TRBV19
D gene: .
CDR3 protein: CASSLRGFYGYTF
CDR3 DNA: TGTGCCAGTAGTCTGCGGGGTTTCTATGGCTACACCTTC

clone size: .
J gene: TRBJ2-2
V gene: TRBV2
D gene: .
CDR3 protein: CASSAGYTGELFF
CDR3 DNA: TGTGCCAGCAGTGCGGGGTACACCGGGGAGCTGTTTTTT

clone size: many
J gene: TRBJ2-3
V gene: TRBV11-2
D gene: TRBD2
CDR3 protein: CASSWGSGRGMGDTQYF
CDR3 DNA: TGTGCCAGCAGCTGGGGTAGCGGGAGGGGAATGGGAGATACGCAGTATTTT

clone size: .
J gene: TRBJ2-5
V gene: TRBV6-5
D gene: .
CDR3 protein: CASSDTRFRETQYF
CDR3 DNA: TGTGCCAGCAGCGATACTAGGTTTAGAGAGACCCAGTACTTC

clone size: .
J gene: TRBJ1-1
V gene: TRBV27
D gene: .
CDR3 protein: CASSFSVNLNTEAFF
CDR3 DNA: TGTGCCAGCAGTTTCTCGGTGAATCTGAACACTGAAGCTTTCTTT

clone size: .
J gene: TRBJ1-2
V gene: TRBV3-1/TRBV3-2
D gene: .
CDR3 protein: CASSQGPTISGGYTF
CDR3 DNA: TGTGCCAGCAGCCAAGGACCGACTATCTCTGGTGGCTACACCTTC

clone size: .
J gene: TRBJ2-5
V gene: TRBV2
D gene: TRBD1
CDR3 protein: CASSLLGGGFEETQYF
CDR3 DNA: TGTGCCAGCAGCCTCCTAGGGGGCGGGTTTGAGGAGACCCAGTACTTC

clone size: .
J gene: TRBJ2-3
V gene: TRBV7-9
D gene: .
CDR3 protein: CASSLVGGAATDTQYF
CDR3 DNA: TGTGCCAGCAGCTTAGTCGGCGGGGCCGCAACAGATACGCAGTATTTT

clone size: once
J gene: TRBJ2-1
V gene: TRBV5-4
D gene: TRBD2
CDR3 protein: CANGWGGNEQFF
CDR3 DNA: TGTGCCAACGGATGGGGGGGGAATGAGCAGTTCTTC

clone size: .
J gene: TRBJ1-2
V gene: TRBV3-1/TRBV3-2
D gene: .
CDR3 protein: CASREGRWGGYTF
CDR3 DNA: TGTGCCAGCAGAGAAGGGAGGTGGGGAGGCTACACCTTC

clone size: .
J gene: TRBJ1-3
V gene: TRBV18
D gene: .
CDR3 protein: CASSPGKVSGNTIYF
CDR3 DNA: TGTGCCAGCTCACCGGGCAAAGTCTCTGGAAACACCATATATTTT

clone size: .
J gene: TRBJ1-3
V gene: TRBV6-5
D gene: TRBD1
CDR3 protein: CASSYSQGAGNTIYF
CDR3 DNA: TGTGCCAGCAGTTACTCACAGGGGGCTGGAAACACCATATATTTT

clone size: .
J gene: TRBJ1-1
V gene: TRBV5-1
D gene: .
CDR3 protein: CASSGGQGTTEAFF
CDR3 DNA: TGCGCCAGCAGCGGAGGGCAGGGTACCACTGAAGCTTTCTTT

clone size: .
J gene: TRBJ2-1
V gene: TRBV6-5
D gene: TRBD2
CDR3 protein: CASNGAGGPNNEQFF
CDR3 DNA: TGTGCCAGCAATGGGGCGGGAGGCCCTAACAATGAGCAGTTCTTC

clone size: once
J gene: TRBJ2-3
V gene: TRBV29-1
D gene: TRBD1
CDR3 protein: CSVLGGTGGTDTQYF
CDR3 DNA: TGCAGCGTTTTGGGCGGGACAGGGGGCACAGATACGCAGTATTTT

clone size: .
J gene: TRBJ1-2
V gene: TRBV11-2
D gene: .
CDR3 protein: CASSPGATGGYGYTF
CDR3 DNA: TGTGCCAGCAGCCCGGGAGCCACGGGGGGCTATGGCTACACCTTC

clone size: few
J gene: TRBJ2-3
V gene: TRBV2
D gene: TRBD1
CDR3 protein: CASSATGVPTDTQYF
CDR3 DNA: TGTGCCAGCAGTGCGACAGGGGTCCCCACAGATACGCAGTATTTT

clone size: .
J gene: TRBJ2-5
V gene: TRBV6-5
D gene: .
CDR3 protein: CASSYSGRGETQYF
CDR3 DNA: TGTGCCAGCAGTTACTCAGGTCGGGGGGAGACCCAGTACTTC

clone size: .
J gene: TRBJ1-1
V gene: TRBV5-4
D gene: .
CDR3 protein: CASSPGGLGQNTEAFF
CDR3 DNA: TGTGCCAGCAGCCCGGGGGGGCTCGGGCAGAACACTGAAGCTTTCTTT

clone size: .
J gene: TRBJ1-1
V gene: TRBV7-9
D gene: .
CDR3 protein: CASSLGRGDTEAFF
CDR3 DNA: TGTGCCAGCAGCTTAGGCAGGGGCGACACTGAAGCTTTCTTT

clone size: .
J gene: TRBJ2-2
V gene: TRBV14
D gene: .
CDR3 protein: CASSQVAIADSGELFF
CDR3 DNA: TGTGCCAGCAGCCAAGTGGCGATAGCGGATTCCGGGGAGCTGTTTTTT

clone size: .
J gene: TRBJ2-3
V gene: TRBV10-3
D gene: .
CDR3 protein: CAISDSRSGDTQYF
CDR3 DNA: TGTGCCATCAGTGATAGTAGGTCAGGAGATACGCAGTATTTT

clone size: .
J gene: TRBJ1-1
V gene: TRBV6-5
D gene: .
CDR3 protein: CASSYDWGGWTEAFF
CDR3 DNA: TGTGCCAGCAGTTACGATTGGGGGGGTTGGACTGAAGCTTTCTTT

clone size: .
J gene: TRBJ1-2
V gene: TRBV2
D gene: .
CDR3 protein: CASSEVATSRTNYGYTF
CDR3 DNA: TGTGCCAGCAGTGAAGTCGCAACTTCCAGGACTAACTATGGCTACACCTTC

clone size: .
J gene: TRBJ1-3
V gene: TRBV4-1
D gene: .
CDR3 protein: CASSQAGGNTIYF
CDR3 DNA: TGCGCCAGCAGCCAAGCGGGGGGAAACACCATATATTTT

clone size: .
J gene: TRBJ1-2
V gene: TRBV3-1/TRBV3-2
D gene: TRBD1
CDR3 protein: CASSQVATGGDGYTF
CDR3 DNA: TGTGCCAGCAGCCAAGTGGCGACAGGGGGCGATGGCTACACCTTC

clone size: few
J gene: TRBJ1-1
V gene: TRBV10-3
D gene: TRBD1
CDR3 protein: CAISRDRDNTEAFF
CDR3 DNA: TGTGCCATCTCCAGGGACAGGGATAACACTGAAGCTTTCTTT

clone size: .
J gene: TRBJ2-3
V gene: TRBV19
D gene: TRBD1
CDR3 protein: CASSKGTGGTDTQYF
CDR3 DNA: TGTGCCAGTAGTAAAGGGACAGGGGGCACAGATACGCAGTATTTT

clone size: .
J gene: TRBJ1-6
V gene: TRBV21-1
D gene: .
CDR3 protein: CASSNSPGQGGINSPLHF
CDR3 DNA: TGTGCCAGCAGCAATTCCCCGGGACAGGGGGGTATTAATTCACCCCTCCACTTT

clone size: once
J gene: TRBJ1-4
V gene: TRBV19
D gene: TRBD1
CDR3 protein: CATTDRGGEKLFF
CDR3 DNA: TGTGCCACAACGGACAGGGGAGGTGAAAAACTGTTTTTT

clone size: .
J gene: TRBJ2-5
V gene: TRBV7-8
D gene: TRBD1
CDR3 protein: CASSLIRGPETQYF
CDR3 DNA: TGTGCCAGCAGCTTGATTAGGGGGCCCGAGACCCAGTACTTC

clone size: .
J gene: TRBJ2-7
V gene: TRBV5-4
D gene: TRBD2
CDR3 protein: CASSLGLAGIYEQYF
CDR3 DNA: TGTGCCAGCAGCTTGGGGCTAGCGGGGATATACGAGCAGTACTTC

clone size: .
J gene: TRBJ1-1
V gene: TRBV6-1
D gene: .
CDR3 protein: CASSEDRSNTEAFF
CDR3 DNA: TGTGCCAGCAGTGAAGATCGGTCCAACACTGAAGCTTTCTTT

clone size: .
J gene: TRBJ1-5
V gene: TRBV3-1/TRBV3-2
D gene: .
CDR3 protein: CASSQGLQGRGPQHF
CDR3 DNA: TGTGCCAGCAGCCAAGGCCTGCAGGGGAGGGGGCCCCAGCATTTT